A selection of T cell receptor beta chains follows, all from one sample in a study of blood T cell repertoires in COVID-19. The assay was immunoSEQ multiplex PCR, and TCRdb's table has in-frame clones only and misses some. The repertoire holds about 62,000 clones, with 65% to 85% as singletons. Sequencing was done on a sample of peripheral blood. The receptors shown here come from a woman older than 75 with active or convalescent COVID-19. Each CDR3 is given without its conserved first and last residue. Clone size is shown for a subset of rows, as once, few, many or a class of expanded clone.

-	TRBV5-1	ASSLDGGGYT
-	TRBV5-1	ASSPRGVGGDNEQF
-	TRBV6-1	ASSEVPRDSQETQY
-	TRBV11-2	ASSKAPMGAHEQY
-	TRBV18	ASSPTADGNTIY
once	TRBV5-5	ASSFNMVGQSYGYT
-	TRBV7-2	ASSDRTGGKSQF
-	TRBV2	ASSPRLAGGRNEQF
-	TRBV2	ASRMTSGAYEQY
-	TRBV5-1	ASSFQGKGTEAF
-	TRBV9	ASSPRGMQIQF
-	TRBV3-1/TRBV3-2	ASSPSPQGEKLF
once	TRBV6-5	ASSTGFLEPQH
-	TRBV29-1	SVATGLLRYGYT
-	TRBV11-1	ASSSPDYQQTQY
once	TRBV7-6	ASSSAARGLTGHYEQY
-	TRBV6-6	ASIDGRGSETQY
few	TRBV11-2	ASSLIGEGYGYT
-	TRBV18	ASSPQDQETQY
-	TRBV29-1	SGGQPNTEAF
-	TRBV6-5	ASSYPFYEQY
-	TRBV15	ATSIRSSYNEQF
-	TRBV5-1	ASTRTNPAADTQY
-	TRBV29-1	SGTVAGGDQGEQF
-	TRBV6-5	ASSSQTGTGQPQH
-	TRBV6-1	ASSDREGEKLF
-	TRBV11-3	ASSNRGVNNEQF
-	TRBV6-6	ASTLGSRLDHEQY
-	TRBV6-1	ASSEARGLWETQY
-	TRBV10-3	AISGGREGQPQH
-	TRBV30	AWSNPNRGLGTEAF
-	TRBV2	ASSRTDREQY
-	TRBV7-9	ASSLGLQGADTQY
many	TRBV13	ASSFGSGQANNEQF
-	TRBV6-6	ASTRDTHQPQH